Sequencing of this T cell receptor beta chain was carried out in a study of T-cell memory formation after mild COVID-19 (dated by TCRdb to the early 2020s). Context from the whole study: TCR sequence clusters from the two donors were found to be largely donor specific. In a couple of donors, T-cell clones that expanded and contracted after mild COVID-19 were tracked by sequencing TCRalpha and TCRbeta repertoires over time. Two young, previously healthy adult volunteers, one female and one male, were included in the cohort. Findings and caveats that apply to the study as a whole: The detection of some responding clones in pre-infection memory suggests that pre-existing cross-reactive memory T cells joined the SARS-CoV-2 response. SARS-CoV-2 specificity was not confirmed for the second-wave clones peaking on day 37. Contracting CD4+ clones appeared mostly in the CM and EM memory subsets, whereas CD8+ clones were enriched in EMRA. The study covered only a couple of mild cases, and larger cohorts including severe cases with pre-infection samples were considered necessary. Clones that contracted from day 15 to 85 showed balanced CD4/CD8 phenotypes, whereas a second wave of clones that expanded from day 15 to 37 leaned towards CD4+.

The instrument given in TCRdb is Illumina NovaSeq 6000. TCRalpha and TCRbeta cDNA libraries were constructed by 5'RACE with constant-segment primers, with sample barcodes and unique molecular identifiers being introduced. RNA was extracted from every sample with Trizol reagent. Amplification of the libraries took two PCR steps, and the second step added a second sample barcode plus Illumina TruSeq adapters. Sequencing of libraries was performed on an Illumina NovaSeq with 2 x 150 bp paired-end reads. Under the source paper's analysis protocol: With migec v1.2.7, reads were demultiplexed and then collapsed into UMI-guided consensus sequences. Using mixcr v2.1.11, UMI consensuses were aligned to TRA and TRB V and J templates and then assembled into clonotypes. Clonotypes were classified as expanded or contracted when called significant by both edgeR and NoisET, with noise models trained on biological replicates. For edgeR calls, the thresholds were a false discovery rate-adjusted p below 0.01 and a log2 fold-change of 1. As an exploratory analysis of dynamics, max-normalized trajectories of the 1000 most abundant clonotypes were examined by PCA with hierarchical clustering. The CD4 or CD8 phenotype of responding clones was assigned using the separately sequenced CD4+ and CD8+ repertoires. Using fastp at Q25 and MiXCR, TCRdb reprocessed the public reads and kept productive beta chains. Here each entry gathers all rows of one CDR3 protein and keeps the most common genes and DNA. These V and J calls rely on TCRdb rather than the paper's analysis. This sample holds roughly 400,000 distinct CDR3 sequences; about 15% were observed only once. The top ten clones comprise around a fifth of the sample.

This clonotype occurred once. The specificity of this receptor is unknown. No base-level quality is on record; no much larger clone is a single base apart. Just one read gives weak support. CDR1 and CDR2, looked up from the germline V gene, are SGHVS and FQNEAQ. V and J lose 3 bases and 3 bases, and a span of 15 bases separates them. The CDR3 sequence holds 15 residues, the cysteine and valine included. The entry retains the CDR3 DNA only, 45 bases that are in frame from base 1. Ficoll-Paque density gradient centrifugation was the method used to isolate PBMCs. Input material: PBMCs or a T cell subset sorted from them (not recorded which). This TCR was recovered from a man between 18 and 35 years old who had mild COVID-19 (a few samples of this study predate the infection). The sample titles of this study are shuffled in the database, so cell type and time point are left out; the donor was told from shared clones. The rearrangement joined TRBV7-8 to TRBJ2-7; D gene: possibly TRBD2, on 6 matching bases. In nucleotide form, the sequence is TGTGCCAGCAGCTTTGGAGGGGTGAATGTCTACGAGCAGTACGTC. Its protein reads: CASSFGGVNVYEQYV.